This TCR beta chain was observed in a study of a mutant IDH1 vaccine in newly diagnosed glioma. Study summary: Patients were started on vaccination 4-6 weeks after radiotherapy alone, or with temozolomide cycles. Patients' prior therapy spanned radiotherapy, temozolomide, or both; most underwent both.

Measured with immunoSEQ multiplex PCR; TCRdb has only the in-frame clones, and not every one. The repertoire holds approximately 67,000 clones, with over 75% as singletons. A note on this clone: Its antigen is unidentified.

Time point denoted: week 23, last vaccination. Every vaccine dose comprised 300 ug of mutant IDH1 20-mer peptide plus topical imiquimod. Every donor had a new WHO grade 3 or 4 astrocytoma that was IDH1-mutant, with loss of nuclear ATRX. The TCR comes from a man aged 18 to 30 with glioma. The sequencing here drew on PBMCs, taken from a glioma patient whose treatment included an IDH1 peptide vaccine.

CDR3 protein: CASSTHQSTDRDAFF. The CDR3 coding sequence is TGTGCCAGCAGCACACACCAATCAACGGACAGGGACGCTTTCTTT. The V call is TRBV7-9, the J call TRBJ1-1; 8 nucleotides agree with TRBD1. Germline-derived CDR1 and CDR2 are SEHNR and FQNEAQ (reference sequence). Trimming at V came to 5 bases and at J to 11 bases, leaving 16 bases not matched to a gene. This CDR3 is built from 15 residues.